This entry features one T cell receptor (beta chain) sequence. Original processing notes: Using reference gene primer amplification, nucleated cell counts were estimated. Some clones are missing from TCRdb's copy, which holds only in-frame ones; the method was immunoSEQ multiplex PCR. V, J and clone size reflect that table, while D and trimming were determined from the DNA. Of approximately 360,000 clones in the sample, about 90% were seen once. This sample stems from a study of blood T cell repertoires in COVID-19. Study information: In each case, the material was cDNA or gDNA derived from T cells, B-cell-depleted T cells, or PBMCs.

The CDR3 runs 13 residues. The V end was cut by 10 bases, the J end by 5 bases, with 15 bases between. Germline-derived CDR1 and CDR2 are MNHEY and SMNVEV (reference sequence). Input material: peripheral blood. The gene calls are TRBV27 and TRBJ2-1; the D gene is possibly TRBD1 (6 bases). The receptor comes from a man younger than 30 with active or convalescent COVID-19. DNA for the CDR3: TGTGCCACCGGGACACACGCAAACAATGAGCAGTTCTTC. This encodes CATGTHANNEQFF.